A selection of T cell receptor beta chains follows, all from one sample in a study of blood T cells in healthy people across ages. TCRdb re-called the 5' RACE reads with MiXCR, one entry per CDR3 protein. This table has 650,000 to 700,000 distinct CDR3 sequences, roughly 32% appearing once. The specimen was blood. The receptor set was obtained from an elderly woman in good health. CDR3s include the opening cysteine and the closing phenylalanine or tryptophan. The order of the fields is clone size, CDR3 length, V gene, J gene, D gene, CDR3 DNA, CDR3 protein. D genes are given only for firm matches. Clone size is shown for a subset of rows, as once, few, many or a class of expanded clone.

abundance: .; len: 11; v_gene: TRBV6-1; j_gene: TRBJ1-2; d_gene: TRBD1; CDR3nt: TGTGCCCTCCAGGGGGGGGAGAGCTACACCTTC; CDR3aa: CALQGGESYTF
abundance: .; len: 11; v_gene: TRBV20-1; j_gene: TRBJ2-5; d_gene: .; CDR3nt: TGCAGTGCTAGAAACACGGATGAGCAGTACTTC; CDR3aa: CSARNTDEQYF
abundance: few; len: 14; v_gene: TRBV7-2; j_gene: TRBJ2-1; d_gene: .; CDR3nt: TGTGCCAGCAGCTTGCGCGGCACGGGGAATGAGCAGTTCTTC; CDR3aa: CASSLRGTGNEQFF
abundance: .; len: 14; v_gene: TRBV7-8; j_gene: TRBJ2-3; d_gene: .; CDR3nt: TGTGCCAGCAGCTTAACAAGGGAAACAGATACGCAGTATTTT; CDR3aa: CASSLTRETDTQYF
abundance: .; len: 16; v_gene: TRBV7-9; j_gene: TRBJ2-7; d_gene: .; CDR3nt: TGTGCCAGCAGCCCTGGGCGCGGAGGGGCTCACTACGAGCAGTACTTC; CDR3aa: CASSPGRGGAHYEQYF
abundance: many; len: 15; v_gene: TRBV29-1; j_gene: TRBJ2-3; d_gene: TRBD2; CDR3nt: TGCAGCGTTGAAACGGCGGGGGGGCTCACAGATACGCAGTATTTT; CDR3aa: CSVETAGGLTDTQYF
abundance: .; len: 12; v_gene: TRBV10-3; j_gene: TRBJ1-1; d_gene: TRBD1; CDR3nt: TGTGCCATCAGTGACAGGGGGGCTGAAGCTTTCTTT; CDR3aa: CAISDRGAEAFF
abundance: many; len: 12; v_gene: TRBV7-2; j_gene: TRBJ2-3; d_gene: .; CDR3nt: TGTGCCAGCAGCTTAGTGGACTATACGCAGTATTTT; CDR3aa: CASSLVDYTQYF
abundance: many; len: 14; v_gene: TRBV27; j_gene: TRBJ2-1; d_gene: .; CDR3nt: TGTGCCAGCAGTTCGGCAGGCCCCTACAATGAGCAGTTCTTC; CDR3aa: CASSSAGPYNEQFF
abundance: many; len: 15; v_gene: TRBV2; j_gene: TRBJ2-1; d_gene: TRBD2; CDR3nt: TGTGCCAGCAGTGTTAGCGGGGGGGCCGCCAATGAGCAGTTCTTC; CDR3aa: CASSVSGGAANEQFF
abundance: .; len: 13; v_gene: TRBV4-1; j_gene: TRBJ2-3; d_gene: .; CDR3nt: TGCGCCAGCAGCCAAGATTCCTCGACGGCGCAGTATTTT; CDR3aa: CASSQDSSTAQYF
abundance: .; len: 16; v_gene: TRBV13; j_gene: TRBJ1-1; d_gene: TRBD1; CDR3nt: TGTGCCAGCAGCTTCCGGGACAGGGGCCCCGGGAGTGAAGCTTTCTTT; CDR3aa: CASSFRDRGPGSEAFF
abundance: few; len: 18; v_gene: TRBV5-4; j_gene: TRBJ2-7; d_gene: .; CDR3nt: TGTGCCAGCAGCTTGGGGATGAATATACAGGGATTCTGGAACGAGCAGTACTTC; CDR3aa: CASSLGMNIQGFWNEQYF
abundance: once; len: 17; v_gene: TRBV5-4; j_gene: TRBJ2-5; d_gene: TRBD2; CDR3nt: TGTGCCAGCAGCTGGGGACTAGCGGGGGGTCACTACAATGAGCAGTACTTC; CDR3aa: CASSWGLAGGHYNEQYF
abundance: many; len: 14; v_gene: TRBV18; j_gene: TRBJ2-4; d_gene: .; CDR3nt: TGTGCCAGCTCACCGCCCACCAGCGATCGGGTTCAGTACTTC; CDR3aa: CASSPPTSDRVQYF
abundance: many; len: 16; v_gene: TRBV20-1; j_gene: TRBJ2-7; d_gene: TRBD1; CDR3nt: TGCAGTGCTAGACCCGGGGGACAGGGCCCACGTGGGGAGCAGTACTTC; CDR3aa: CSARPGGQGPRGEQYF
abundance: many; len: 14; v_gene: TRBV7-9; j_gene: TRBJ1-2; d_gene: .; CDR3nt: TGTGCCAGCAGCTTAGCCAAACCAAACTATGGCTACACCTTC; CDR3aa: CASSLAKPNYGYTF
abundance: .; len: 13; v_gene: TRBV3-1; j_gene: TRBJ1-5; d_gene: .; CDR3nt: TGTGCCAGCAGCCAAGATAGCAATCAGCCCCAGCATTTT; CDR3aa: CASSQDSNQPQHF
abundance: few; len: 17; v_gene: TRBV6-2/TRBV6-3; j_gene: TRBJ1-2; d_gene: TRBD1; CDR3nt: TGTGCCAGCAGCGATCCGGGCCCCACAGGGGCTAACTATGGCTACACCTTC; CDR3aa: CASSDPGPTGANYGYTF
abundance: few; len: 15; v_gene: TRBV11-2; j_gene: TRBJ1-1; d_gene: TRBD1; CDR3nt: TGTGCCAGCAGCTTGACAGGGGGCTATTTTACTGAAGCTTTCTTT; CDR3aa: CASSLTGGYFTEAFF
abundance: many; len: 17; v_gene: TRBV2; j_gene: TRBJ1-1; d_gene: .; CDR3nt: TGTGCCAGCACCGAGGGGGGCTTAAGAGGCATGAACACTGAAGCTTTCTTT; CDR3aa: CASTEGGLRGMNTEAFF
abundance: many; len: 14; v_gene: TRBV9; j_gene: TRBJ2-7; d_gene: .; CDR3nt: TGTGCCAGCAGCGTAGCCCAGGGGTGGGGCGAGCAGTACTTC; CDR3aa: CASSVAQGWGEQYF
abundance: many; len: 13; v_gene: TRBV6-4; j_gene: TRBJ2-3; d_gene: .; CDR3nt: TGTGCCAGCAGGGAACAGGGTTCCGATACGCAGTATTTT; CDR3aa: CASREQGSDTQYF